This is a list of T cell receptor beta chains from one sample in a study of PD-L1 blockade in urothelial cancer. The method was immunoSEQ multiplex PCR; TCRdb's version includes in-frame clones alone and lacks a portion of them. The table has around 79,000 clones, around four fifths seen once. The source was PBMCs, collected around atezolizumab (anti-PD-L1) treatment. All receptors come from a man aged 35 to 55 with urothelial cancer. Each CDR3 is given with its conserved first and last residue. D genes are given only for firm matches. The size entry is marked missing in some rows and otherwise reads once, few, many or a size class.

d_call j_call clone_size v_call cdr3_nt cdr3_aa
NA TRBJ2-3 NA TRBV4-1 TGCGCCAGCAGCCAAGAGGGACTGGACCTCGCAGATACGCAGTATTTT CASSQEGLDLADTQYF
TRBD2 TRBJ2-1 NA TRBV5-1 TGCGCCAGCAGCTGGGGACGACGGGAGGGCCTTGGTGAGCAGTTCTTC CASSWGRREGLGEQFF
NA TRBJ1-2 NA TRBV18 TGTGCCAGCTCACCGGGGGCCGAGTCCTATGGCTACACCTTC CASSPGAESYGYTF
TRBD2 TRBJ2-1 NA TRBV5-1 TGCGCCAGCAGCCTTAGCGGGAGGGAGAATAATGAGCAGTTCTTC CASSLSGRENNEQFF
NA TRBJ1-1 NA TRBV27 TGTGCCAGCGGCCTCATGAACACTGAAGCTTTCTTT CASGLMNTEAFF
TRBD2 TRBJ2-7 NA TRBV2 TGTGCCAGCAGCCCACTAGCGCGTAGCTCCTACGAGCAGTACTTT CASSPLARSSYEQYF
TRBD1 TRBJ1-2 NA TRBV28 TGTGCCAGCAGTCGAACCGGGACAGGGGGCGCATTTGGCTACACCTTC CASSRTGTGGAFGYTF
NA TRBJ1-1 NA TRBV6-5 TGTGCCAGCAGCCTACTAAAGGGGCGAACTGAAGCTTTCTTT CASSLLKGRTEAFF
TRBD2 TRBJ2-1 NA TRBV7-3 TGTGCCAGCAGCTCACAAGCGGGAGTCACGTACAATGAGCAGTTCTTC CASSSQAGVTYNEQFF
NA TRBJ2-5 NA TRBV5-8 TGTGCCAGCAGCCCCCGAGGGGGGGTGAGAAGAGAGACCCAGTACTTC CASSPRGGVRRETQYF
NA TRBJ2-7 NA TRBV18 TGTGCCAGCTCACGACGAAGCACAGGGAAATCTTTATACGAGCAGTACTTC CASSRRSTGKSLYEQYF
TRBD1 TRBJ2-1 NA TRBV13 TGTGCCAGCAGCCAAGGGGTACAGGGGACCAATGAGCAGTTCTTC CASSQGVQGTNEQFF
TRBD1 TRBJ2-7 once TRBV2 TGTGCCACCCGAAGGGGGCCTTCACCTCACGAGCAGTACTTC CATRRGPSPHEQYF
TRBD2 TRBJ2-3 NA TRBV5-4 TGTGCCAGCAGCCCCACTAGCGGGGAATTCACAGATACGCAGTATTTT CASSPTSGEFTDTQYF
NA TRBJ1-5 NA TRBV27 TGTGCCAGCAGTTCCCCCTATCAGCCCCAGCATTTT CASSSPYQPQHF
NA TRBJ2-7 once TRBV11-2 TGTGCCAGCACCTCGTGGGGGGAGTACGAGCAGTACTTC CASTSWGEYEQYF
TRBD1 TRBJ1-1 once TRBV28 TGTGCCAGCAGACCCGGATCAGGGGGGAACACTGAAGCTTTCTTT CASRPGSGGNTEAFF